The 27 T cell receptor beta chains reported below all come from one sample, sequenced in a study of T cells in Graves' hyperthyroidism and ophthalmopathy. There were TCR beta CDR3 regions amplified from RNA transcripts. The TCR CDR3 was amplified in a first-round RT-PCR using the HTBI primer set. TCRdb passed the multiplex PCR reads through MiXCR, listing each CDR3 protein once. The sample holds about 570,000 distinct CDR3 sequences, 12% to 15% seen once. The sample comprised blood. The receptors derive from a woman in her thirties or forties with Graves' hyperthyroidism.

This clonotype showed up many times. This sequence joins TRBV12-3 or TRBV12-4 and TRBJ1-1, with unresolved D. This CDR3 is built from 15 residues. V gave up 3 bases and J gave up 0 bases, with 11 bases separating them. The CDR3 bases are TGTGCCAGCAGTTTTTGGGAGACCATGAACACTGAAGCTTTCTTT. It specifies CASSFWETMNTEAFF.

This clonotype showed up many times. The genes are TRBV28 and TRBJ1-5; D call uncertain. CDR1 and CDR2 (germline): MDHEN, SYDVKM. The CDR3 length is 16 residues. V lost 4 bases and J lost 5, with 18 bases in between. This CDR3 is CASSSAHPMVHQPQHF. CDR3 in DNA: TGTGCCAGCAGTTCGGCTCACCCGATGGTCCATCAGCCCCAGCATTTT. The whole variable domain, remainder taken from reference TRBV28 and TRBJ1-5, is DVKVTQSSRYLVKRTGEKVFLECVQDMDHENMFWYRQDPGLGLRLIYFSYDVKMKEKGDIPEGYSVSREKKERFSLILESASTNQTSMYLCASSSAHPMVHQPQHFGDGTRLSIL.

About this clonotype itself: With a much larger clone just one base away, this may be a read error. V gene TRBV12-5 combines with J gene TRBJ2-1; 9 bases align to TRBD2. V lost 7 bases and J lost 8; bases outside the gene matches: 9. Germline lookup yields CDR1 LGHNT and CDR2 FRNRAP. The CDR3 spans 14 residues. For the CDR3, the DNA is TGTGCTAGTGCGGCGGGGGGGAAAGGCCATGAGCAGTTCTTC. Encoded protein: CASAAGGKGHEQFF.

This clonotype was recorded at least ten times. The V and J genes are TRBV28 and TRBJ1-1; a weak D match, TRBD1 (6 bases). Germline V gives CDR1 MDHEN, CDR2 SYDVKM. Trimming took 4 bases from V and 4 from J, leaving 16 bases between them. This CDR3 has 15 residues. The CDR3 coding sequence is TGTGCCAGCAGTTCTCTCGGGGGGGGGGCCACTGAAGCTTTCTTT. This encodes CASSSLGGGATEAFF. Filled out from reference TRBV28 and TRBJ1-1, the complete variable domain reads DVKVTQSSRYLVKRTGEKVFLECVQDMDHENMFWYRQDPGLGLRLIYFSYDVKMKEKGDIPEGYSVSREKKERFSLILESASTNQTSMYLCASSSLGGGATEAFFGQGTRLTVV.

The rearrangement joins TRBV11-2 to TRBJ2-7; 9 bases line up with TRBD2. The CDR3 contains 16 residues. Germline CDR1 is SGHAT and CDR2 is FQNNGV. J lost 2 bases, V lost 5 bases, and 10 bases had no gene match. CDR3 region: CASSRLGLARTYEQYF. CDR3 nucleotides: TGTGCCAGCAGCCGCCTCGGACTAGCGAGAACCTACGAGCAGTACTTC.

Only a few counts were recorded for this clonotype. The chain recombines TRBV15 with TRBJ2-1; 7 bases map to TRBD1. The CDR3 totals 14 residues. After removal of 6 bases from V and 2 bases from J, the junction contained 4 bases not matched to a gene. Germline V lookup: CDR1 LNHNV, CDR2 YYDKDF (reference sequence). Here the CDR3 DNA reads TGTGCCACCAGTAACAGGGGTCCCTACAATGAGCAGTTCTTC. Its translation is CATSNRGPYNEQFF.

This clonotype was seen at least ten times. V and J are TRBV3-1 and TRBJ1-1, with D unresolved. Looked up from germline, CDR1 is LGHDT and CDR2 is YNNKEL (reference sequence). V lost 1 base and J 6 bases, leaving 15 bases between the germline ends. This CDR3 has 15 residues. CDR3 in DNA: TGTGCCAGCAGCCAAGTTACCTTGTATAGCGCTGAAGCTTTCTTT. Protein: CASSQVTLYSAEAFF.

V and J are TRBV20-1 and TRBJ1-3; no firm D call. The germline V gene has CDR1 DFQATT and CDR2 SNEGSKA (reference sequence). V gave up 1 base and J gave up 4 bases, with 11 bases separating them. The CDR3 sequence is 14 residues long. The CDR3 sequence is CSARAGVAGNTIYF. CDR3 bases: TGCAGTGCTAGAGCGGGAGTTGCCGGAAACACCATATATTTT.

CDR3 in DNA: TGTGCCAGCAGCCCCTGGGGGGGCGAGAACACTGAAGCTTTCTTT. Protein product: CASSPWGGENTEAFF. The chain recombines TRBV9 with TRBJ1-1, with a tentative D call TRBD1 (6 bases). The germline gives CDR1 SGDLS, CDR2 YYNGEE. The CDR3 has 15 residues. Deletions cut 4 bases from V and 1 base from J, with 14 bases between. Complete variable domain (other parts from reference TRBV9 and TRBJ1-1): DSGVTQTPKHLITATGQRVTLRCSPRSGDLSVYWYQQSLDQGLQFLIQYYNGEERAKGNILERFSAQQFPDLHSELNLSSLELGDSALYFCASSPWGGENTEAFFGQGTRLTVV.

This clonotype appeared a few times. The CDR3 DNA sequence: TGTGCCAGCAGCCCTCTGGGGAACGGACAACAAGAGACCCAGTACTTC. Translated: CASSPLGNGQQETQYF. V is TRBV9 and J is TRBJ2-5; D is perhaps TRBD1 (5 bases). Between the trimmed V and J ends, which lost 4 bases and 2 bases, there was a span of 18 bases. Looked up from germline, CDR1 is SGDLS and CDR2 is YYNGEE. CDR3 length: 16 amino acids.

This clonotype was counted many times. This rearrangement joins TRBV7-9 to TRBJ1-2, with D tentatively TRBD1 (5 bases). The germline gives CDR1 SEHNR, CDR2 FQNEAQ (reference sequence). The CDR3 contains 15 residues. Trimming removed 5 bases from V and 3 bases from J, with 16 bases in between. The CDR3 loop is CASSPRDVTYYGYTF. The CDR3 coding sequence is TGTGCCAGCAGCCCCCGGGACGTAACTTACTATGGCTACACCTTC. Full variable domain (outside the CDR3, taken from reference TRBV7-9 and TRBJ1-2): DTGVSQNPRHKITKRGQNVTFRCDPISEHNRLYWYRQTLGQGPEFLTYFQNEAQLEKSRLLSDRFSAERPKGSFSTLEIQRTEQGDSAMYLCASSPRDVTYYGYTFGSGTRLTVV.

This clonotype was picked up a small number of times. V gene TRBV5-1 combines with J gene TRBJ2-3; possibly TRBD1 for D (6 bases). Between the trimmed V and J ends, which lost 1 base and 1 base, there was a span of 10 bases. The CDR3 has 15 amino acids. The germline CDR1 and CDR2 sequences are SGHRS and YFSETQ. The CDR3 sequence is CASSLKGVGTDTQYF. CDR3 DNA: TGCGCCAGCAGCTTGAAGGGGGTAGGCACAGATACGCAGTATTTT.

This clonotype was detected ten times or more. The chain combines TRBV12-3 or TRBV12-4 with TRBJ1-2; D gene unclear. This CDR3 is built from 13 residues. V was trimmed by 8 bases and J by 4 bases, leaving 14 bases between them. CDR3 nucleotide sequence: TGTGCCAGCCGGGCCTCAGCGGGCTATGGCTACACCTTC. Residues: CASRASAGYGYTF.

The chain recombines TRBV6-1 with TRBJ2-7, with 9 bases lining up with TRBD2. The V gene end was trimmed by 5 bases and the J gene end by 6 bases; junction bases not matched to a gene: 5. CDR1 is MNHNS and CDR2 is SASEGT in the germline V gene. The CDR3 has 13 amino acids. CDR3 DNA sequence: TGTGCCAGCAGTTATCCTAGCGGGACCGAGCAGTACTTC. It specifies CASSYPSGTEQYF.

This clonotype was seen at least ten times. The CDR3 here is CASSPRTARTEAFF. DNA of the CDR3: TGTGCCAGCAGTCCCCGGACAGCACGGACTGAAGCTTTCTTT. The chain employs TRBV12-3 or TRBV12-4 and TRBJ1-1; a possible D gene is TRBD1 (6 bases). The CDR3 runs 14 residues. The ends were cut back, 5 bases at V and 5 bases at J, with 15 bases in the middle.

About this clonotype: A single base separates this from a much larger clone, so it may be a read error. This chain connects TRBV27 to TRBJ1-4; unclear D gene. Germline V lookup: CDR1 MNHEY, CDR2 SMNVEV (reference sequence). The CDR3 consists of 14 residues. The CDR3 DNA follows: TGTGCCAGCAGTCCTCAAGCGGCTAATGAAGAACTGTTTTTT. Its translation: CASSPQAANEELFF. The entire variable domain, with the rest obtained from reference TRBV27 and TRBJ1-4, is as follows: EAQVTQNPRYLITVTGKKLTVTCSQNMNHEYMSWYRQDPGLGLRQIYYSMNVEVTDKGDVPEGYKVSRKEKRNFPLILESPSPNQTSLYFCASSPQAANEELFFGSGTQLSVL.

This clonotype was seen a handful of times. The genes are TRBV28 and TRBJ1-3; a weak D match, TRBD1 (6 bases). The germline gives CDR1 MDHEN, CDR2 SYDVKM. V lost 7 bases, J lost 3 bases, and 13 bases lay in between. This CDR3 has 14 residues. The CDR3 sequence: CASIGRGIGNTIYF. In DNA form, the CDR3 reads TGTGCCAGCATCGGCAGGGGTATTGGAAACACCATATATTTT.

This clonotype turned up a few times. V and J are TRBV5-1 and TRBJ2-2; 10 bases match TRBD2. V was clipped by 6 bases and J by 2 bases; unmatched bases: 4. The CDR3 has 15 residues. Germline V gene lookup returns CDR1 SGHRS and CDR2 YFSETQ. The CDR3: CASKSSGSNTGELFF. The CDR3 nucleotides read TGCGCCAGCAAGTCTAGCGGGAGTAACACCGGGGAGCTGTTTTTT. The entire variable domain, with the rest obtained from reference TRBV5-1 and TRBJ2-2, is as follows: KAGVTQTPRYLIKTRGQQVTLSCSPISGHRSVSWYQQTPGQGLQFLFEYFSETQRNKGNFPGRFSGRQFSNSRSEMNVSTLELGDSALYLCASKSSGSNTGELFFGEGSRLTVL.

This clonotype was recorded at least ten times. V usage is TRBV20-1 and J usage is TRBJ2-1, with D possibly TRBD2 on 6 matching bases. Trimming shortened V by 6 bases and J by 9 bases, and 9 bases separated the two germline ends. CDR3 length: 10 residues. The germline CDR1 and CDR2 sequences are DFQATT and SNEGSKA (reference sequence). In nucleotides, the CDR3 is TGCAGTGCGGCGACTAGTGAGCAGTTCTTC. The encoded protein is CSAATSEQFF.

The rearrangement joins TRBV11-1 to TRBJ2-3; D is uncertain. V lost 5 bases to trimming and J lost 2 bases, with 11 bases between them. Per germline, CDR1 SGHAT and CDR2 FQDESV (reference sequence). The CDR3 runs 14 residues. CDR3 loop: CASSRPIVTDTQYF. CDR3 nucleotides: TGTGCCAGCAGCCGCCCGATCGTCACAGATACGCAGTATTTT.

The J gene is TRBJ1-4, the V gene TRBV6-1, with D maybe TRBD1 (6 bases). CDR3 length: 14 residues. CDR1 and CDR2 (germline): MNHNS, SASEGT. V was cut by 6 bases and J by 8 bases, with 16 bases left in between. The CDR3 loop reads CASRGGTGGEKLFF. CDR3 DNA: TGTGCCAGCAGGGGGGGCACAGGTGGAGAAAAACTGTTTTTT.

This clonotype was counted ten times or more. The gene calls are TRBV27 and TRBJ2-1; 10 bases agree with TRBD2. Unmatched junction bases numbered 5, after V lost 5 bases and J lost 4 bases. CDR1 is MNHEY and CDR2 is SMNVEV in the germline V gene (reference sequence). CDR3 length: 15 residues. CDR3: CASSLAGDYYNEQFF. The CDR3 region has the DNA TGTGCCAGCAGTCTAGCGGGAGATTATTACAATGAGCAGTTCTTC.

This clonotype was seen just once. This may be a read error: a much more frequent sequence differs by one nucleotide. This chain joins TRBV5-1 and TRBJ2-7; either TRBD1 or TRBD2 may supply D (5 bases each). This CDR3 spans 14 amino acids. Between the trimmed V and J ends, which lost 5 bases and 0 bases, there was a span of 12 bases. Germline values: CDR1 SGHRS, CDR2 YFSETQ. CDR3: CASSRGASSYEQYF. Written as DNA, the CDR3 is TGCGCCAGCAGTCGGGGCGCCAGCTCCTACGAGCAGTACTTC.

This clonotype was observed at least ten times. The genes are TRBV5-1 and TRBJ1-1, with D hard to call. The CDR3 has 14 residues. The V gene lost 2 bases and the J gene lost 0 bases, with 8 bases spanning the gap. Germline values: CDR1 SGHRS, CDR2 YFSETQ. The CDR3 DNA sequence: TGCGCCAGCAGCTTTCTTGATCTGAACACTGAAGCTTTCTTT. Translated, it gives CASSFLDLNTEAFF.

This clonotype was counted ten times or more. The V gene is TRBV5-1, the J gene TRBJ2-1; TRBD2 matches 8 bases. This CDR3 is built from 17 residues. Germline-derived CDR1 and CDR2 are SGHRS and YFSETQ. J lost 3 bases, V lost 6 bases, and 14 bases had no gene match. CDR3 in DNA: TGCGCCAGCACCGGGGGGGGTTCGGACCCGGGCTACAATGAGCAGTTCTTC. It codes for CASTGGGSDPGYNEQFF.

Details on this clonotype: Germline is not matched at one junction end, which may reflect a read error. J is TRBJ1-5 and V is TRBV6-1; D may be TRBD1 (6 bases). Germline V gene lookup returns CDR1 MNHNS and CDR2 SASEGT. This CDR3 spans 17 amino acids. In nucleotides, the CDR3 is TGTGCCAGCAGACCCTTCTGGGACATTGGTAGCAATCAGTCCCAGCATTTT. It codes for CASRPFWDIGSNQSQHF.

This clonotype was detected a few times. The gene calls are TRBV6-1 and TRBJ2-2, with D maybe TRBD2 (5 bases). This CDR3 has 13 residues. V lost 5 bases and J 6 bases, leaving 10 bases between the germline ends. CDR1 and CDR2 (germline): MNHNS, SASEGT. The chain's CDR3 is CASSTQDSGELFF. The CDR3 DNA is TGTGCCAGCAGTACCCAGGACTCCGGGGAGCTGTTTTTT.